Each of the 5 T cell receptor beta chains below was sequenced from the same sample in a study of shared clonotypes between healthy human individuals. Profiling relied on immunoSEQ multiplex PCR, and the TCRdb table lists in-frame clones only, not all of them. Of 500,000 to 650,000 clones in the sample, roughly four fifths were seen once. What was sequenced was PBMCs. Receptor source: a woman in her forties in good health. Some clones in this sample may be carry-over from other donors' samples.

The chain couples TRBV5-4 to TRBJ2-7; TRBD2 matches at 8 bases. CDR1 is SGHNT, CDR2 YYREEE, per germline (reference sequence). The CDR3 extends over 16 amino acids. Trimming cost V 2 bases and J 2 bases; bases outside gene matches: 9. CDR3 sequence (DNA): TGTGCCAGCAGCTTCGGTTTAGCGGGACGGACCTACGAGCAGTACTTC. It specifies CASSFGLAGRTYEQYF.

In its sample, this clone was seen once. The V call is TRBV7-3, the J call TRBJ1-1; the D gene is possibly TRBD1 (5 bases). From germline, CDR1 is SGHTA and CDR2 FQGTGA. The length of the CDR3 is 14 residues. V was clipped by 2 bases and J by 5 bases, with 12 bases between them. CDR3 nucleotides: TGTGCCAGCAGCTTATCATCGGGGGGGACTGAAGCTTTCTTT. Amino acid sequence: CASSLSSGGTEAFF.

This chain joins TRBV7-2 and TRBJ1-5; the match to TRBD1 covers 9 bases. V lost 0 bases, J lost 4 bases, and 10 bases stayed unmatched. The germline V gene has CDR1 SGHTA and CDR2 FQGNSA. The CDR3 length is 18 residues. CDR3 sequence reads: CASSLASLDRGINQPQHF. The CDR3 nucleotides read TGTGCCAGCAGCTTAGCATCCTTGGACAGGGGAATAAATCAGCCCCAGCATTTT.

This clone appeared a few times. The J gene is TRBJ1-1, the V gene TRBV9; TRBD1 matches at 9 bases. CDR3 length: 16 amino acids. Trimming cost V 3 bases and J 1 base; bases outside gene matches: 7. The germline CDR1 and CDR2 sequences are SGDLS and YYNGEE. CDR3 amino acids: CASSETGGPQNTEAFF. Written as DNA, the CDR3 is TGTGCCAGCAGCGAGACAGGGGGACCTCAGAACACTGAAGCTTTCTTT.

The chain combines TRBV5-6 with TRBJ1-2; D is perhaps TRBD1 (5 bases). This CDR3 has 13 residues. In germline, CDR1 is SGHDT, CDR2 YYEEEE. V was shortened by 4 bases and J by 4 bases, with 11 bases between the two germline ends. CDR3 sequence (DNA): TGTGCCAGCAGCCGGGGACGTAGCTATGGCTACACCTTC. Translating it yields CASSRGRSYGYTF.